The 8 T cell receptor beta chains in this list originate from one sample, sequenced in a study of blood T cell repertoires in COVID-19. Generated by immunoSEQ multiplex PCR, the TCRdb table keeps only in-frame clones and is missing some. The profile covers around 220,000 clones, with around 86% appearing a single time and 5.1% taken by the ten largest. The sample was peripheral blood. These receptors were collected from a human donor in a cohort sampled during active COVID-19.

V and J are TRBV7-2 and TRBJ2-5; D gene ambiguous. Trimming stripped 4 bases from V and 1 base from J, with 10 bases between. The V gene's germline CDR1 is SGHTA and CDR2 FQGNSA. This CDR3 region has 14 residues. As DNA, the CDR3 is TGTGCCAGCAGCTCAGACGGGTTCCAAGAGACCCAGTACTTC. Protein product: CASSSDGFQETQYF.

This clone has more than one count but fewer than ten. This sample also contains other DNA sequences that code for the same CDR3. The rearrangement links TRBV19 to TRBJ1-1; unclear D gene. V gave up 3 bases and J gave up 0 bases, with 8 bases separating them. The CDR3 length is 14 residues. The germline V gene encodes CDR1 LNHDA and CDR2 SQIVND (reference sequence). Here the CDR3 DNA reads TGTGCCAGTAGTATGGGCCGAATGAACACTGAAGCTTTCTTT. This translates into CASSMGRMNTEAFF.

J is TRBJ2-7 and V is TRBV20-1, with 9 positions matching TRBD2. This CDR3 is 15 amino acids long. After removal of 3 bases from V and 3 bases from J, the junction contained 9 bases not matched to a gene. Germline values: CDR1 DFQATT, CDR2 SNEGSKA (reference sequence). The CDR3 nucleotides are TGCAGTGCTAGTCAATTGACTAGCGGACTCTACGAGCAGTACTTC. Translation gives CSASQLTSGLYEQYF.

This clone came up a few times. The V call is TRBV28, the J call TRBJ1-3; D is unclear. The CDR3 spans 15 residues. From germline, CDR1 is MDHEN and CDR2 SYDVKM. V lost 7 bases and J 0 bases, leaving 13 bases between the germline ends. CDR3 in DNA: TGTGCCAGCACCAAGGCCGGGTCCTCTGGAAACACCATATATTTT. Its protein product is CASTKAGSSGNTIYF.

The chain employs TRBV28 and TRBJ2-7, with 10 positions matching TRBD1. V trimming: 2 bases; J trimming: 4 bases; junction bases outside the gene matches: 17. The CDR3 runs to 19 residues. CDR1 is MDHEN, CDR2 SYDVKM, per germline. CDR3 nucleotides: TGTGCCAGCAGTTTAGGTGGGCCGAGATGGGACAGGGGAAGGTACGAGCAGTACTTC. Residues: CASSLGGPRWDRGRYEQYF.

The CDR3 reads CASSLEGQADTGELFF. The CDR3 DNA follows: TGTGCCAGCAGTCTGGAGGGACAGGCGGACACCGGGGAGCTGTTTTTT. The chain couples TRBV2 to TRBJ2-2, with 8 positions matching TRBD1. Germline loops: CDR1 SNHLY, CDR2 FYNNEI. The CDR3 is 16 amino acids. Unmatched junction bases numbered 8, after V lost 5 bases and J lost 3 bases.

The chain recombines TRBV5-4 with TRBJ2-7; 7 positions agree with TRBD2. The germline gives CDR1 SGHNT, CDR2 YYREEE (reference sequence). V shed 2 bases, J shed 5 bases, and the junction held 10 bases outside the gene matches. The CDR3 is 15 amino acids. The CDR3 sequence: CASSLVPRDYNEQYF. The CDR3 DNA reads as TGTGCCAGCAGCTTAGTACCCCGGGACTATAACGAGCAGTACTTC.

The rearrangement links TRBV6-2 or TRBV6-3 to TRBJ1-5; 7 nucleotides line up with TRBD1. The junction had 6 bases not matched to a gene; V was cut back by 2 bases and J by 5 bases. This CDR3 has 15 residues. CDR1 MNHEY and CDR2 SVGEGT come from the germline V gene. The CDR3: CASSYGGTEDQPQHF. CDR3 in DNA: TGTGCCAGCAGTTACGGGGGGACAGAGGATCAGCCCCAGCATTTT.